One sample yielded the 24 T cell receptor beta chains listed below, sequenced in a study of blood T cell repertoires in COVID-19 (TCRdb year 2020). The receptor library was made with the immunoSEQ multiplex PCR assay. TCRdb provides this immuneACCESS table in a form limited to in-frame rearrangements. Some clones are lacking; in checked studies, under half of them reflect an unresolved V gene, and why the rest are absent is not known. The sample table contains fewer than 200,000 clones; only one count was recorded for about four fifths of them. The ten largest clones take up 3.7% of the sample. Sequences were obtained from peripheral blood. These receptors were collected from a woman of 80 years or more with acute or convalescent COVID-19.

CDR3 nucleotides: TGTGCCAGCAAAAGGGAGGGGACTCTGGCGAACACTGAAGCTTTCTTT. Protein: CASKREGTLANTEAFF. The rearrangement uses TRBV2 and TRBJ1-1; maybe TRBD1 (5 bases). Trimming took off 7 bases at V and 1 base at J, with 19 bases between the two ends. The CDR3 is made up of 16 amino acids. Per germline, CDR1 SNHLY and CDR2 FYNNEI.

This chain uses TRBV7-3 with TRBJ2-1; D call uncertain. The CDR3 runs to 17 residues. Germline-derived CDR1 and CDR2 are SGHTA and FQGTGA. Trimming took off 5 bases at V and 5 bases at J, with 22 bases between the two ends. CDR3 DNA sequence: TGTGCCAGCAGCGAACGCGGCCGATTTTACCCGGACAATGAGCAGTTCTTC. Its protein is CASSERGRFYPDNEQFF.

This clone has just a few counts. The chain combines TRBV6-6 with TRBJ1-3; 9 bases line up with TRBD1. There are 18 residues in the CDR3. Germline trimming cut 5 bases from V and 0 bases from J; bases unmatched to any gene: 11. Germline V gene lookup returns CDR1 MNHNY and CDR2 SVGAGI (reference sequence). The CDR3 region has the DNA TGTGCCAGCAGTCCCCAAGGGACAGGGAAGAGCTCTGGAAACACCATATATTTT. This codes for CASSPQGTGKSSGNTIYF.

This chain joins TRBV6-5 and TRBJ2-1; TRBD1 matches at 7 bases. In germline, CDR1 is MNHEY, CDR2 SVGAGI. CDR3 length equals 13 residues. The trim removed 6 bases at V and 7 bases at J, leaving 6 bases unmatched. The CDR3 reads CASRRQGWNEQFF. The CDR3 coding sequence is TGTGCCAGCAGACGACAGGGTTGGAATGAGCAGTTCTTC.

This chain links TRBV19 with TRBJ1-1; no clear D. The CDR3 length is 14 residues. Per the germline V gene, CDR1 is LNHDA and CDR2 is SQIVND (reference sequence). Between the trimmed V and J ends, which lost 1 base and 7 bases, there was a span of 13 bases. In nucleotides, the CDR3 is TGTGCCAGTAGTATAGGAGGCCTCGCGCTTGAAGCTTTCTTT. It specifies CASSIGGLALEAFF.

The chain couples TRBV28 to TRBJ2-1, with D tentatively TRBD2 (6 bases). This CDR3 has 15 amino acids. V gave up 4 bases and J gave up 7 bases, with 17 bases separating them. The V gene's germline CDR1 is MDHEN and CDR2 SYDVKM. This CDR3 reads CASSSGEGGLNEQFF. The CDR3 region has the DNA TGTGCCAGCAGTTCAGGCGAGGGAGGATTAAATGAGCAGTTCTTC.

A word on this clone: One junction end disagrees with the germline gene, perhaps due to a read error. The gene calls are TRBV5-1 and TRBJ2-5; D uncertain. Looked up from germline, CDR1 is SGHRS and CDR2 is YFSETQ. This CDR3 has 16 amino acids. DNA for the CDR3: TGCGCCAGCAGCTTGGTTTCTAGTTATTCCCAAGGGACCCAGTACTTC. This codes for CASSLVSSYSQGTQYF.

This clone occurred a few times. The chain uses TRBV18 and TRBJ1-3; 9 bases are shared with TRBD1. CDR3 length: 15 amino acids. V trimming: 3 bases; J trimming: 3 bases; junction bases outside the gene matches: 3. Germline V CDR1 and CDR2: KGHSH, LQKENI. This CDR3 reads CASSPADRGGNTIYF. CDR3 DNA: TGTGCCAGCTCACCGGCGGACAGGGGTGGAAACACCATATATTTT.

This chain links TRBV7-2 with TRBJ2-7; 9 bases line up with TRBD1. Germline CDR1 reads SGHTA; CDR2 reads FQGNSA. The CDR3 runs to 14 residues. V lost 5 bases and J lost 5; bases outside the gene matches: 7. This CDR3 reads CASSKDRGAHEQYF. As DNA, the CDR3 is TGTGCCAGCAGCAAGGACAGGGGAGCCCACGAGCAGTACTTC.

Points on this clone: A junction end diverges from the germline sequence, so it may reflect a read error. The chain carries TRBV28 and TRBJ1-5, with D possibly TRBD1 on 5 matching bases. The CDR3 is 14 amino acids. The germline gives CDR1 MDHEN, CDR2 SYDVKM. The CDR3 nucleotides are TGTGCCAGCAGCGGGAGACAGTATAGTCAGCCTCAGCATTTT. This codes for CASSGRQYSQPQHF.

On this clone: An end of the junction does not agree with germline; a read error may underlie this. The rearrangement links TRBV10-1 to TRBJ2-1; either TRBD1 or TRBD2 may supply D (6 bases each). Germline V gives CDR1 WNHNN, CDR2 SYGVQD (reference sequence). The CDR3 runs to 15 residues. This chain's CDR3 is CASRESGAWDNEQFF. The CDR3 coding sequence is TGCGCCAGCAGGGAGTCGGGGGCTTGGGACAATGAGCAGTTCTTC.

This clone appeared once. V usage is TRBV12-3 or TRBV12-4 and J usage is TRBJ1-2, with 7 bases aligning to TRBD1. The CDR3 spans 13 residues. With 6 bases clipped from V and 3 bases from J, the junction kept 4 bases outside the gene matches. Here the CDR3 reads CASSPGQHYGYTF. The CDR3 DNA follows: TGTGCCAGCAGCCCGGGACAGCACTATGGCTACACCTTC.

CDR3 DNA sequence: TGTGCCACCAGTGATTCAGGGACTAGCGGGACCATCACCTACAATGAGCAGTTCTTC. Translated, it gives CATSDSGTSGTITYNEQFF. The chain joins TRBV24-1 to TRBJ2-1, with 13 bases that match TRBD2. Germline CDR1 is KGHDR and CDR2 is SFDVKD. CDR3 length: 19 residues. The V and J ends lost 2 bases and 2 bases, in that order; junction bases with no gene match: 8.

The J gene is TRBJ1-1, the V gene TRBV18; 7 positions agree with TRBD1. CDR3 length: 14 amino acids. Trimming took 4 bases from V and 2 from J; bases not matched to a gene: 4. Germline CDR1 KGHSH, CDR2 LQKENI. CDR3 residues: CASSLGQANTEAFF. CDR3 DNA: TGTGCCAGCTCACTCGGACAGGCTAACACTGAAGCTTTCTTT.

In its sample, this clone was seen once. The V call is TRBV5-6, the J call TRBJ1-2; D ambiguous. In germline, CDR1 is SGHDT, CDR2 YYEEEE. The V gene lost 4 bases and the J gene lost 0 bases, with 10 bases spanning the gap. This CDR3 comprises 14 residues. The CDR3 loop is CASSETHTNYGYTF. The CDR3 DNA follows: TGTGCCAGCAGCGAGACTCACACTAACTATGGCTACACCTTC.

The chain employs TRBV5-4 and TRBJ2-7, with TRBD2 identical over 7 bases. The junction had 9 bases not matched to a gene; V was cut back by 2 bases and J by 4 bases. In germline, CDR1 is SGHNT, CDR2 YYREEE (reference sequence). The CDR3 covers 15 residues. The CDR3, as DNA: TGTGCCAGCAGCTTAGAAGCGGGGAATTTATACGAGCAGTACTTC. This sequence encodes CASSLEAGNLYEQYF.

This chain connects TRBV27 to TRBJ1-4; D gene ambiguous. Trimming shortened V by 11 bases and J by 0 bases, and 16 bases separated the two germline ends. CDR3 length: 15 residues. Germline CDR1 and CDR2: MNHEY and SMNVEV (reference sequence). The CDR3 DNA reads as TGTGCCTGCGGACGGGATAGGGCAACTAATGAAAAACTGTTTTTT. Translated: CACGRDRATNEKLFF.

A single count supports this clone. The rearrangement joins TRBV27 to TRBJ1-2; no reliable D call. CDR3 length: 13 amino acids. Per germline, CDR1 MNHEY and CDR2 SMNVEV (reference sequence). V was trimmed by 3 bases and J by 8 bases, leaving 13 bases between them. In nucleotides, the CDR3 is TGTGCCAGCAGTTTTCTCGAGGGCAGGGGCTACACCTTC. Its protein product is CASSFLEGRGYTF.

This clone appeared a few times. The chain combines TRBV18 with TRBJ1-6; 7 bases align to TRBD1. V dropped 3 bases and J dropped 10; count of bases not matched to a gene: 12. Germline V gene sequence: CDR1 KGHSH, CDR2 LQKENI. The CDR3 runs 16 residues. CDR3 DNA sequence: TGTGCCAGCTCACCTGCCTCGGGACAGAATTGGTCACCCCTCCACTTT. Translated: CASSPASGQNWSPLHF. Complete variable domain (other parts from reference TRBV18 and TRBJ1-6): NAGVMQNPRHLVRRRGQEARLRCSPMKGHSHVYWYRQLPEEGLKFMVYLQKENIIDESGMPKERFSAEFPKEGPSILRIQQVVRGDSAAYFCASSPASGQNWSPLHFGNGTRLTVT.

The rearrangement links TRBV28 to TRBJ1-2, with a tentative D call TRBD1 (6 bases). Trimming stripped 5 bases from V and 4 bases from J, with 14 bases between. This CDR3 is built from 14 residues. Germline CDR1 and CDR2: MDHEN and SYDVKM. The CDR3 sequence is CASSPGDWSYGYTF. The CDR3 DNA reads as TGTGCCAGCAGTCCAGGGGATTGGTCCTATGGCTACACCTTC.

V is TRBV7-6 and J is TRBJ2-2; TRBD1 matches at 9 bases. The J segment lost 6 bases and the V segment lost 5 bases, leaving 7 bases of the junction unmatched. The germline gives CDR1 SGHVS, CDR2 FNYEAQ. This CDR3 has 15 residues. The CDR3, as DNA: TGTGCCAGCAGCAGACAGGGGGGTGTCGCCGGGGAGCTGTTTTTT. This gives the protein CASSRQGGVAGELFF.

This chain links TRBV3-1 (or the pseudogene TRBV3-2) with TRBJ1-4; possible D gene TRBD1, 5 bases. This CDR3 has 14 residues. V was cut by 7 bases and J by 0 bases, with 9 bases left in between. Germline V CDR1 and CDR2: LGHDT, YNNKEL (reference sequence). For the CDR3, the DNA is TGTGCCAGCACCCTAGGGGCAACTAATGAAAAACTGTTTTTT. Translated: CASTLGATNEKLFF.

CDR3 sequence: CASKLGQGAWNTEAFF. The CDR3 DNA is TGTGCCAGCAAGCTGGGGCAGGGGGCTTGGAACACTGAAGCTTTCTTT. The rearrangement links TRBV2 to TRBJ1-1; TRBD1 aligns across 8 bases. Germline-derived CDR1 and CDR2 are SNHLY and FYNNEI. Trimming removed 7 bases from V and 1 base from J; junction bases left unmatched: 11. CDR3 size: 16 residues.

The chain has TRBV15 and TRBJ2-1, with D possibly matching TRBD2 (6 bases). The CDR3 sequence is 17 residues long. Germline CDR1 reads LNHNV; CDR2 reads YYDKDF (reference sequence). The V end lost 0 bases, the J end lost 0 bases, and 12 bases lay between the germline ends. The chain's CDR3 is CATSREPGLSSYNEQFF. The CDR3 nucleotides are TGTGCCACCAGCAGAGAACCGGGACTTAGCTCCTACAATGAGCAGTTCTTC. The whole variable domain, remainder taken from reference TRBV15 and TRBJ2-1, is DAMVIQNPRYQVTQFGKPVTLSCSQTLNHNVMYWYQQKSSQAPKLLFHYYDKDFNNEADTPDNFQSRRPNTSFCFLDIRSPGLGDTAMYLCATSREPGLSSYNEQFFGPGTRLTVL.